This T cell receptor (beta chain) is drawn from a study of blood T cells in healthy people across ages. Trimming removed 2 bases from V and 8 bases from J; junction bases left unmatched: 4. The CDR3 totals 14 residues. CDR1 MNHEY and CDR2 SVGEGT come from the germline V gene. The second PCR ran about 6 to 11 cycles with a sample-barcoded 5' primer and J-beta primers. TCRdb reprocessed the 5' RACE reads with MiXCR, giving one entry per CDR3 protein. The top ten clones hold 13% of a sample with about 900,000 distinct CDR3 sequences, under 50% of them seen once. This clonotype was sampled from a man aged 25 to 40 in good health. The specimen was blood. The chain recombines TRBV6-2 or TRBV6-3 with TRBJ2-2, with 8 nucleotides matching TRBD2. The CDR3 DNA follows: TGTGCCAGCAGTTACCCGGGGGGGCCGGGGGAGCTGTTTTTT. It specifies CASSYPGGPGELFF.